These 15 T cell receptor beta chains originate from one sample sequenced in a study of cytomegalovirus exposure and HLA in healthy donors (dated by TCRdb to 2017 to 2019). Preparation of the library involved the immunoSEQ multiplex PCR assay. For the multiplex PCR, a mixture combining 60 forward primers for TCR Vbeta segments and 13 reverse primers for TCR Jbeta segments was used. Sourced from immuneACCESS, this table was stored by TCRdb with only in-frame sequences that have V and J called. A share of the clones is absent; for the studies checked, an unresolved V gene accounts for under half, and the remainder has no known explanation. The sample yields 100,000 to 150,000 clones; around four fifths were counted once. Roughly 4% of the sample rests with the top ten. Specimen: PBMCs. The receptors derive from a woman between 35 and 50 years old in good health and CMV-seropositive.

This clone appeared a single time. CDR3 in DNA: TGTGCCAGCAGCTCCCCGTGGGACACCACTGTCGTTCAGTACTTC. Translated, it gives CASSSPWDTTVVQYF. J is TRBJ2-5 and V is TRBV7-2; possibly TRBD1 for D (6 bases). With 4 bases removed from V and 11 bases from J, the gap between germline ends came to 23 bases. Germline loops: CDR1 SGHTA, CDR2 FQGNSA. The CDR3 totals 15 residues.

The chain combines TRBV7-9 with TRBJ2-7; D perhaps matches TRBD2 (6 bases). This CDR3 spans 14 amino acids. CDR1 is SEHNR, CDR2 FQNEAQ, per germline (reference sequence). Trimming removed 5 bases at V and 2 bases at J, with 13 bases between. CDR3 amino acids: CASSPRDLAYEQYF. The CDR3 bases are TGTGCCAGCAGCCCCCGGGACTTGGCCTACGAGCAGTACTTC.

The chain links TRBV28 to TRBJ2-5; possible D gene TRBD1, 6 bases. The germline V gene encodes CDR1 MDHEN and CDR2 SYDVKM. The CDR3 has 13 amino acids. Trimming pared 8 bases from V and 5 bases from J, leaving 15 bases between. The CDR3 here is CASGNRVWETQYF. The CDR3 DNA follows: TGTGCCAGCGGGAACAGGGTTTGGGAGACCCAGTACTTC.

The V and J genes are TRBV6-4 and TRBJ1-1, with D unclear. Trimming removed 0 bases from V and 9 bases from J, with 11 bases in between. The germline V gene encodes CDR1 MRHNA and CDR2 SNTAGT. This CDR3 spans 13 amino acids. In DNA, the CDR3 is TGTGCCAGCAGTGACTCGATTGGAGGGCAAGCTTTCTTT. This gives the protein CASSDSIGGQAFF.

Only one count was recorded for this clone. V and J are TRBV28 and TRBJ2-1; TRBD2 agrees at 9 bases. CDR1 and CDR2 from the germline V gene are MDHEN and SYDVKM. The CDR3 length is 17 residues. V shed 4 bases, J shed 2 bases, and the junction held 9 bases outside the gene matches. This chain's CDR3 is CASSYPLAGVAYNEQFF. In DNA form, the CDR3 reads TGTGCCAGCAGTTACCCCTTAGCGGGAGTTGCCTACAATGAGCAGTTCTTC.

CDR3 sequence: CGVGTDNSPLHF. The DNA of the CDR3 is TGTGGGGTCGGGACAGATAATTCACCCCTCCACTTT. The V and J genes are TRBV10-3 and TRBJ1-6; TRBD1 aligns across 7 bases. From germline, CDR1 is ENHRY and CDR2 SYGVKD. The CDR3 has 12 residues.

The chain joins TRBV19 to TRBJ2-6, with TRBD1 matching 7 bases. This CDR3 is built from 18 residues. Trimming took 1 base from V and 0 from J; bases not matched to a gene: 6. In germline, CDR1 is LNHDA, CDR2 SQIVND (reference sequence). CDR3 in amino acids: CASSIGTGVSSGANVLTF. CDR3 coding DNA: TGTGCCAGTAGTATAGGTACAGGGGTAAGCTCTGGGGCCAACGTCCTGACTTTC.

CDR3 DNA sequence: TGTGCCAGCAGCTTATTCGAAATACAGGGGGCCTATGGCTACACCTTC. Its translation: CASSLFEIQGAYGYTF. V is TRBV7-9 and J is TRBJ1-2; 9 bases are a match to TRBD1. The CDR3 totals 16 residues. Germline V gene sequence: CDR1 SEHNR, CDR2 FQNEAQ (reference sequence). The junction had 8 bases not matched to a gene; V was cut back by 2 bases and J by 4 bases.

The chain couples TRBV29-1 to TRBJ1-2; possible D gene TRBD1, 6 bases. The CDR3 is 13 amino acids. Germline assignment: CDR1 SQVTM and CDR2 ANQGSEA. V was clipped by 4 bases and J by 4 bases, with 13 bases between them. As DNA, the CDR3 is TGCAGCGTTGGTTCGGACAGTGGCTATGGCTACACCTTC. It is translated as CSVGSDSGYGYTF.

The chain joins TRBV30 to TRBJ2-2, with D perhaps TRBD1 (6 bases). The CDR3 is made up of 14 amino acids. Germline V gene data show CDR1 as GTSNPN and CDR2 as SVGIG (reference sequence). The ends were cut back, 2 bases at V and 5 bases at J, with 12 bases in the middle. CDR3 sequence: CAWSLNRVTGELFF. CDR3 in DNA: TGTGCCTGGAGTCTAAACAGGGTAACCGGGGAGCTGTTTTTT.

This chain joins TRBV6-5 and TRBJ2-1; the match to TRBD2 covers 7 bases. Germline V CDR1 and CDR2: MNHEY, SVGAGI. CDR3 length: 16 residues. Trimming cost V 0 bases and J 3 bases; bases outside gene matches: 5. The CDR3: CASSYSFQRGYNEQFF. CDR3 in DNA: TGTGCCAGCAGTTACTCATTCCAGCGGGGCTACAATGAGCAGTTCTTC.

The chain recombines TRBV9 with TRBJ1-1, with a weak D call TRBD1 (5 bases). The CDR3 is made up of 15 amino acids. Germline CDR1 and CDR2: SGDLS and YYNGEE. With 2 bases removed from V and 5 bases from J, the gap between germline ends came to 16 bases. The CDR3 DNA follows: TGTGCCAGCAGCGTCGTATCAGGGAAGGGAACTGAAGCTTTCTTT. Translated, it gives CASSVVSGKGTEAFF.

The genes are TRBV5-6 and TRBJ1-2; D is perhaps TRBD1 (5 bases). Trimming left V 5 bases short and J 4 bases short, with 15 bases between. The length of the CDR3 is 14 residues. Germline lookup yields CDR1 SGHDT and CDR2 YYEEEE. CDR3 DNA sequence: TGTGCCAGCAGTACGGGACTTTCGGGCTATGGCTACACCTTC. Amino acid sequence: CASSTGLSGYGYTF.

This chain connects TRBV6-5 to TRBJ1-1, with TRBD1 identical over 10 bases. The V segment lost 0 bases and the J segment 6 bases; nucleotides outside the gene matches: 4. Germline CDR1 and CDR2: MNHEY and SVGAGI. This CDR3 contains 15 residues. The CDR3 reads CASSYSTGGDSEAFF. Here the CDR3 DNA reads TGTGCCAGCAGTTACTCGACAGGGGGCGATTCTGAAGCTTTCTTT.

The CDR3 loop reads CASSLDGGLETEAFF. The DNA of the CDR3 is TGTGCCAGCAGCTTAGATGGGGGCTTGGAGACTGAAGCTTTCTTT. The chain has TRBV11-2 and TRBJ1-1, with a possible D match to TRBD1 (6 bases). Germline lookup yields CDR1 SGHAT and CDR2 FQNNGV. V lost 0 bases and J lost 5, with 13 bases in between. CDR3 size: 15 residues. Looking up the rest from reference TRBV11-2 and TRBJ1-1 gives the full variable domain: EAGVAQSPRYKIIEKRQSVAFWCNPISGHATLYWYQQILGQGPKLLIQFQNNGVVDDSQLPKDRFSAERLKGVDSTLKIQPAKLEDSAVYLCASSLDGGLETEAFFGQGTRLTVV.